This record concerns one TCR beta chain sequence. The germline gives CDR1 SNHLY, CDR2 FYNNEI. The CDR3 length is 15 residues. Trimming stripped 7 bases from V and 4 bases from J, with 17 bases between. This sample is drawn from a study of blood T cell repertoires in COVID-19. Study at large: The origin of the acute and convalescent COVID-19 samples was the United States, Italy and Spain. PBMCs, B-cell-depleted T cells, or T cells were the source of the cDNA or gDNA that made up the material.

Under the authors' procedure: Counts of nucleated cells, estimated from reference gene primer amplification, were obtained. The method was immunoSEQ multiplex PCR; TCRdb's version includes in-frame clones alone and lacks a portion of them. That table supplies the V and J calls and clone size; D and trimming were determined from the DNA. The table includes around 250,000 clones, almost 85% detected once. The sequencing sample was made of peripheral blood. The rearrangement joins TRBV2 to TRBJ1-5; D unclear. The clonotype originates from a man between 50 and 59 years old with active or convalescent COVID-19. The CDR3 region is CASMREGGPNQPQHF. In nucleotides, the CDR3 is TGTGCCAGCATGAGGGAAGGAGGGCCGAATCAGCCCCAGCATTTT.